These 13 T cell receptor beta chains originate from one sample sequenced in a study of vaccination effects on CD4 cells after COVID-19. After expansion with viral peptide pools in the ViraFEST assay, antigen-specific CD4+ T cells were sequenced. A 10-day culture period preceded the isolation of CD4+ T cells. All participants had two doses of either the BNT162b2 or mRNA-1273 vaccine. Here immunoSEQ multiplex PCR was the method, and the copy in TCRdb shows in-frame clones only, minus some. The sample records around 30,000 clones, roughly 74% being singletons. No antigen has been assigned to these receptors. This specimen consisted of CD4+ T cells from PBMCs cultured with HCoV-NL63 spike peptides, obtained after COVID-19 vaccination. These receptors all come from a human donor who received a COVID-19 vaccine.

CDR3 residues: CASRQAGGARAEAFF. The CDR3 DNA sequence: TGTGCCAGCAGGCAAGCGGGGGGGGCGCGAGCTGAAGCTTTCTTT. This chain joins TRBV5-4 and TRBJ1-1, with D maybe TRBD1 (6 bases). With 5 bases removed from V and 6 bases from J, the gap between germline ends came to 20 bases. There are 15 residues in the CDR3. Germline lookup yields CDR1 SGHNT and CDR2 YYREEE (reference sequence). Together with reference TRBV5-4 and TRBJ1-1, the CDR3 gives the full variable domain: ETGVTQSPTHLIKTRGQQVTLRCSSQSGHNTVSWYQQALGQGPQFIFQYYREEENGRGNFPPRFSGLQFPNYSSELNVNALELDDSALYLCASRQAGGARAEAFFGQGTRLTVV.

This chain uses TRBV5-1 with TRBJ1-1; the match to TRBD1 covers 7 bases. Germline assignment: CDR1 SGHRS and CDR2 YFSETQ. This CDR3 has 16 amino acids. With 4 bases clipped from V and 4 bases from J, the junction kept 13 bases outside the gene matches. The DNA for the CDR3 is TGCGCCAGCAGCCTCTCAGGAACAGGGGCTGGCACTGAAGCTTTCTTT. Protein product: CASSLSGTGAGTEAFF.

The V and J genes are TRBV11-2 and TRBJ2-5; 10 positions agree with TRBD2. V shed 1 base and J 4 bases; nucleotides not matched to a gene: 3. This CDR3 is built from 15 residues. The V gene's germline CDR1 is SGHAT and CDR2 FQNNGV. CDR3: CASSLGTSGPETQYF. The CDR3 DNA sequence: TGTGCCAGCAGCTTAGGGACTAGCGGACCAGAGACCCAGTACTTC.

The V gene is TRBV9, the J gene TRBJ2-2, with TRBD2 matching over 8 bases. The CDR3 extends over 17 amino acids. V lost 4 bases to trimming and J lost 7 bases; unmatched junction nucleotides: 15. The germline CDR1 and CDR2 sequences are SGDLS and YYNGEE. The CDR3 loop reads CASSPRGREDEGGELFF. The CDR3 nucleotides read TGTGCCAGCAGCCCTAGAGGGCGGGAGGATGAGGGCGGGGAGCTGTTTTTT.

V and J are TRBV6-1 and TRBJ1-4, with 7 bases matching TRBD1. The V gene's germline CDR1 is MNHNS and CDR2 SASEGT. With 2 bases clipped from V and 8 bases from J, the junction kept 5 bases outside the gene matches. This CDR3 region has 14 residues. This CDR3 is CASSETGVGEKLFF. Written as DNA, the CDR3 is TGTGCCAGCAGTGAAACAGGGGTAGGAGAAAAACTGTTTTTT.

DNA for the CDR3: TGTGCCAGCAGTTACGGACCCCTAGGTGTCTACGAGCAGTACTTC. Residues: CASSYGPLGVYEQYF. This sequence joins TRBV6-5 and TRBJ2-7; D is ambiguous. V was trimmed by 2 bases and J by 3 bases, leaving 14 bases between them. The CDR3 is 15 amino acids. In germline, CDR1 is MNHEY, CDR2 SVGAGI.

This clone showed up just a few times. The chain carries TRBV5-1 and TRBJ2-3; D gene ambiguous. The germline V gene has CDR1 SGHRS and CDR2 YFSETQ. The CDR3 covers 15 residues. The ends were cut back, 0 bases at V and 1 base at J, with 9 bases in the middle. CDR3 in DNA: TGCGCCAGCAGCTTGGAAGTGGTGGGCACAGATACGCAGTATTTT. As protein: CASSLEVVGTDTQYF. Together with reference TRBV5-1 and TRBJ2-3, the CDR3 gives the full variable domain: KAGVTQTPRYLIKTRGQQVTLSCSPISGHRSVSWYQQTPGQGLQFLFEYFSETQRNKGNFPGRFSGRQFSNSRSEMNVSTLELGDSALYLCASSLEVVGTDTQYFGPGTRLTVL.

The chain joins TRBV6-4 to TRBJ2-3, with 16 positions matching TRBD2. V was pared by 2 bases and J by 4 bases, with 0 bases of the junction left unmatched. Germline assignment: CDR1 MRHNA and CDR2 SNTAGT. The CDR3 contains 16 residues. CDR3 region: CASSDGTSGGADTQYF. Written as DNA, the CDR3 is TGTGCCAGCAGTGACGGGACTAGCGGGGGGGCAGATACGCAGTATTTT.

This sequence joins TRBV6-5 and TRBJ2-3; D unclear. Per germline, CDR1 MNHEY and CDR2 SVGAGI. The CDR3 sequence is 15 residues long. Trimming took off 0 bases at V and 2 bases at J, with 9 bases between the two ends. The CDR3 reads CASSYSNSNTDTQYF. The CDR3 DNA reads as TGTGCCAGCAGTTACTCGAATTCTAACACAGATACGCAGTATTTT.

The rearrangement links TRBV24-1 to TRBJ2-2, with D maybe TRBD2 (6 bases). CDR3 length: 15 residues. Germline lookup yields CDR1 KGHDR and CDR2 SFDVKD. Trimming stripped 4 bases from V and 8 bases from J, with 16 bases between. Here the CDR3 reads CATSDPRLGRGELFF. Written as DNA, the CDR3 is TGTGCCACCAGTGACCCGAGACTAGGTCGAGGGGAGCTGTTTTTT.

V usage is TRBV6-5 and J usage is TRBJ2-3; 9 bases are a match to TRBD2. The CDR3 is made up of 15 amino acids. The V and J ends lost 5 bases and 5 bases, in that order; junction bases with no gene match: 8. Germline V gene data show CDR1 as MNHEY and CDR2 as SVGAGI. CDR3 coding DNA: TGTGCCAGCAGTAATCCAGCGGGGGGTATAGATACGCAGTATTTT. Its protein product is CASSNPAGGIDTQYF.

The chain carries TRBV4-2 and TRBJ2-2; 9 bases are a match to TRBD2. The trim removed 7 bases at V and 3 bases at J, leaving 6 bases unmatched. Germline V gene sequence: CDR1 LGHNA, CDR2 YNFKEQ. The length of the CDR3 is 15 residues. The CDR3 spells CASTLAGIDTGELFF. The CDR3 DNA sequence: TGTGCCAGCACGCTAGCGGGAATTGACACCGGGGAGCTGTTTTTT.

The J gene is TRBJ2-3, the V gene TRBV3-1 (or the pseudogene TRBV3-2); D remains unclear. Germline V lookup: CDR1 LGHDT, CDR2 YNNKEL (reference sequence). Trimming removed 6 bases at V and 2 bases at J, with 9 bases between. The CDR3 is 13 amino acids. CDR3 protein: CASRVGTTDTQYF. CDR3 nucleotide sequence: TGTGCCAGCAGAGTAGGAACCACAGATACGCAGTATTTT.